This TCR beta chain originates from a study of T cell repertoires in cytomegalovirus infection. As for the study in general: Indicated by public TCR beta signatures were CMV infection and matching HLA type. Findings and caveats of the study: Predominance within the ex vivo response was attributable to HLA-C-restricted CMV-specific TCR beta clonotypes.

In regard to this clonotype: Its target is unknown.

The CDR3 spans 14 residues. CDR1 SGHTA and CDR2 FQGNSA come from the germline V gene. With V trimmed by 5 bases and J by 4 bases, 6 bases remained unmatched. Each CDR3 protein is one row after TCRdb ran MiXCR on the reads. This sample has roughly 150,000 distinct CDR3 sequences, with 20% to 30% found just once. The J gene is TRBJ2-5, the V gene TRBV7-2, with 8 bases identical to TRBD2. This receptor was taken from a human donor in good health (CMV status not recorded). Some clones in this sample may be carry-over from other donors' samples. Sequenced input: PBMCs. The DNA for the CDR3 is TGTGCCAGCAGCCTAACGGGAGGGGTAGAGACCCAGTACTTC. It encodes CASSLTGGVETQYF.